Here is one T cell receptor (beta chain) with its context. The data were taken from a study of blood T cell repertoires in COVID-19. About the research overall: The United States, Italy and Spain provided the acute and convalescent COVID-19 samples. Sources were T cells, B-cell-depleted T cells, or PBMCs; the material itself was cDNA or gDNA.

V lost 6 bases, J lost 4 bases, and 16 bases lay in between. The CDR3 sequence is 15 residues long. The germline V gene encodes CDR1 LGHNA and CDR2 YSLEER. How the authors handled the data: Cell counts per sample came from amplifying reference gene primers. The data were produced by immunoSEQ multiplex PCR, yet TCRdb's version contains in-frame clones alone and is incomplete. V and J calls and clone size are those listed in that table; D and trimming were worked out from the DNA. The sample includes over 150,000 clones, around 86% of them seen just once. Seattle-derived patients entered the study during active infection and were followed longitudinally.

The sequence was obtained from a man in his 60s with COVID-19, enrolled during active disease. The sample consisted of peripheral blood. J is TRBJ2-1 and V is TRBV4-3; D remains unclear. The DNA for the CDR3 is TGCGCCAGCAGTCTTATGGCAGGTTATTACAATGAGCAGTTCTTC. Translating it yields CASSLMAGYYNEQFF.